This TCR beta chain was retrieved from a study of persistence of HIV-infected CD4 T cells. About the study: Donors had been on suppressive ART for a median of around 8 years.

A note on this clone: Its antigen is currently unknown.

The libraries were made with immunoSEQ version 4 in survey mode. Each sample used up to about 1 ug genomic DNA diluted to 8.5 to 10 ng/uL. Repertoires were generated with immunoSEQ multiplex PCR, while TCRdb's copy carries only in-frame clones and drops some. The sample carries around 26,000 clones, roughly 70% recorded once. An overlapping HIV-1 Gag peptide pool stimulated these cells at 0.85 to 1 ug/peptide/mL. Sorting of responding CD4+ T cells relied on upregulated CD40 ligand together with CD69. The CDR3 sequence is 15 residues long. Germline loops: CDR1 SGDLS, CDR2 YYNGEE. V gave up 5 bases and J gave up 9 bases; unmatched junction bases: 8.

Sequenced material: CD4+ T cells sorted from PBMCs after approximately 18-hour stimulation, taken from a patient who received antiretroviral therapy. This receptor was taken from an adult man with HIV who was CMV-seropositive. This chain joins TRBV9 and TRBJ2-1; 13 bases are shared with TRBD2. This chain's CDR3 is CASSFTSGGAVEQFF. As DNA, the CDR3 is TGTGCCAGCAGTTTCACTAGCGGGGGGGCGGTTGAGCAGTTCTTC.